This entry concerns a single TCR beta chain. Its antigen is unknown. The sample originates from a study of T cell responses to AZD1222 COVID-19 vaccine. Study-wide results and limits: Spike-specific TCR repertoires showed rising breadth and depth after two AZD1222 doses. Clonal diversity was possibly underestimated; the donors were predominantly white British and more often female.

Libraries were prepared by immunoSEQ multiplex PCR; TCRdb keeps only in-frame clonotypes and omits some of them. The repertoire has 150,000 to 180,000 clones, 75% to 90% of them found once; the top ten carry 6.9%. Germline CDR1 and CDR2: SGHTA and FQGNSA. CDR3 length equals 13 residues. Trimming took off 3 bases at V and 4 bases at J, with 8 bases between the two ends. The sample consisted of peripheral blood, taken after recovery from COVID-19. The rearrangement uses TRBV7-2 and TRBJ2-3; no clear D. This receptor was obtained from an adult who had recovered from COVID-19. The CDR3 bases are TGTGCCAGCAGCTTTCGGTGGGCAGATACGCAGTATTTT. It codes for CASSFRWADTQYF.